Below, 28 T cell receptor beta chains from the same sample are listed, as sequenced in a study of OX40 agonist ivuxolimab in advanced cancers. The protocol was immunoSEQ multiplex PCR, while the TCRdb copy is restricted to in-frame clones and leaves out a portion. The table records 60,000 to 70,000 clones, about 80% of them present only once. Specimen: CD4+ or CD8+ T cells sorted from blood, collected in a trial of the OX40 agonist ivuxolimab. All receptors come from an adult with an advanced solid tumor such as melanoma, head and neck, liver or kidney cancer.

The rearrangement links TRBV27 to TRBJ1-1; D is perhaps TRBD1 (6 bases). The CDR3 loop spans 13 amino acids. CDR1 and CDR2 (germline): MNHEY, SMNVEV (reference sequence). The V end lost 6 bases, the J end lost 1 base, and 9 bases lay between the germline ends. CDR3 residues: CASRTGRNTEAFF. The CDR3 nucleotides are TGTGCCAGCAGAACAGGGCGGAACACTGAAGCTTTCTTT.

The chain uses TRBV13 and TRBJ1-5; weak D call: TRBD1 (5 bases). This CDR3 has 15 residues. The ends were cut back, 5 bases at V and 4 bases at J, with 15 bases in the middle. Germline assignment: CDR1 PRHDT and CDR2 FYEKMQ (reference sequence). The CDR3 nucleotides read TGTGCCAGCAGCCTCGGGAGGGGAGGAAATCAGCCCCAGCATTTT. This gives the protein CASSLGRGGNQPQHF.

V is TRBV7-3 and J is TRBJ2-3, with TRBD2 as a possible D gene (6 bases). Between the trimmed V and J ends, which lost 5 bases and 0 bases, there was a span of 12 bases. The CDR3 is made up of 15 amino acids. The germline CDR1 and CDR2 sequences are SGHTA and FQGTGA. This CDR3 is CASSRGGASTDTQYF. DNA of the CDR3: TGTGCCAGCAGCCGAGGCGGGGCGAGCACAGATACGCAGTATTTT.

The CDR3 sequence is CASSPFGAPEAFF. As DNA, the CDR3 is TGTGCCAGCAGCCCTTTCGGGGCCCCCGAAGCTTTCTTT. The chain employs TRBV9 and TRBJ1-1, with D tentatively TRBD1 (5 bases). This CDR3 is 13 amino acids long. CDR1 SGDLS and CDR2 YYNGEE come from the germline V gene. V lost 4 bases to trimming and J lost 8 bases, with 15 bases between them.

There are a few counts of this clone. The J gene is TRBJ1-3, the V gene TRBV4-3; no definite D call. There are 15 residues in the CDR3. The germline V gene encodes CDR1 LGHNA and CDR2 YSLEER. The germline V and J ends were trimmed by 0 bases and 0 bases, with 6 bases remaining between them. Written as DNA, the CDR3 is TGCGCCAGCAGCCAAGATGGCAACTCTGGAAACACCATATATTTT. It translates to CASSQDGNSGNTIYF.

The chain employs TRBV7-6 and TRBJ1-3; D gene ambiguous. CDR3 length: 16 amino acids. V lost 6 bases and J 4 bases, leaving 19 bases between the germline ends. Germline-derived CDR1 and CDR2 are SGHVS and FNYEAQ. The CDR3 here is CASREQGNLGGNTIYF. Here the CDR3 DNA reads TGTGCCAGCAGGGAACAAGGAAATTTGGGCGGAAACACCATATATTTT.

This chain connects TRBV7-2 to TRBJ1-4; possible D gene TRBD1, 6 bases. This CDR3 region has 16 residues. Germline CDR1 is SGHTA and CDR2 is FQGNSA. V was cut by 0 bases and J by 7 bases, with 15 bases left in between. This CDR3 reads CASSLAGGGRSEKLFF. Here the CDR3 DNA reads TGTGCCAGCAGCTTAGCGGGGGGCGGACGGAGTGAAAAACTGTTTTTT.

The V gene is TRBV5-1, the J gene TRBJ1-1, with D uncertain. The V gene lost 4 bases and the J gene lost 0 bases, with 10 bases spanning the gap. This CDR3 comprises 14 residues. Germline loops: CDR1 SGHRS, CDR2 YFSETQ. CDR3 in DNA: TGCGCCAGCAGCCGGGCAGCCCTGAACACTGAAGCTTTCTTT. Its translation is CASSRAALNTEAFF.

This clone has only a few counts. V and J are TRBV2 and TRBJ2-3; D not resolved. This CDR3 contains 14 residues. V shed 4 bases and J shed 6 bases, with 14 bases lying between them. Germline-derived CDR1 and CDR2 are SNHLY and FYNNEI. CDR3 sequence reads: CASSGPGKRDTQYF. DNA for the CDR3: TGTGCCAGCAGTGGACCCGGTAAAAGGGATACGCAGTATTTT.

The chain carries TRBV19 and TRBJ2-3; perhaps TRBD2 as D (6 bases). V was clipped by 2 bases and J by 3 bases, with 12 bases between them. Germline V lookup: CDR1 LNHDA, CDR2 SQIVND (reference sequence). The CDR3 is 15 residues long. As DNA, the CDR3 is TGTGCCAGTAGTATAATGCGGGGCTTTACAGATACGCAGTATTTT. It yields the protein CASSIMRGFTDTQYF.

This chain uses TRBV6-4 with TRBJ1-3, with D uncertain. The V end was cut by 2 bases, the J end by 16 bases, with 6 bases between. The CDR3 totals 9 residues. From germline, CDR1 is MRHNA and CDR2 SNTAGT. In DNA, the CDR3 is TGTGCCAGCAGTGACCGTGGGTATTTT. It specifies CASSDRGYF.

This clone was seen repeatedly, ten times or more. The genes are TRBV13 and TRBJ2-2; D perhaps matches TRBD2 (7 bases). The CDR3 runs to 15 residues. Germline V CDR1 and CDR2: PRHDT, FYEKMQ (reference sequence). Trimming removed 1 base from V and 4 bases from J, with 10 bases in between. CDR3 in amino acids: CASSLAGGLTGELFF. CDR3 nucleotides: TGTGCCAGCAGCTTAGCGGGGGGCCTCACCGGGGAGCTGTTTTTT.

The J gene is TRBJ2-3, the V gene TRBV7-8; D is unresolved. This CDR3 spans 15 amino acids. The germline V gene has CDR1 SGHVS and CDR2 FQNEAQ. The V and J ends lost 5 bases and 6 bases respectively, with 18 bases between them. CDR3 nucleotide sequence: TGTGCCAGCAGCCAAATGCAGGTAGTTAGGGATACGCAGTATTTT. This sequence encodes CASSQMQVVRDTQYF.

This clone has more than one count but fewer than ten. The chain joins TRBV20-1 to TRBJ1-4, with D possibly TRBD1 on 5 matching bases. Trimming took off 3 bases at V and 14 bases at J, with 13 bases between the two ends. Germline-derived CDR1 and CDR2 are DFQATT and SNEGSKA (reference sequence). The CDR3 consists of 11 residues. The CDR3 DNA follows: TGCAGTGCTAGTGTCCAGGGAGCTCTGTTTTTT. Amino acids: CSASVQGALFF.

The rearrangement uses TRBV5-1 and TRBJ2-7; D is possibly TRBD2 (6 bases). V gave up 5 bases and J gave up 2 bases, with 11 bases separating them. Germline CDR1 reads SGHRS; CDR2 reads YFSETQ. This CDR3 is built from 13 residues. The CDR3 is CASRPGSTYEQYF. The CDR3 DNA is TGCGCCAGCAGGCCCGGGAGTACCTACGAGCAGTACTTC.

The genes are TRBV5-1 and TRBJ2-3, with 10 bases lining up with TRBD2. Germline lookup yields CDR1 SGHRS and CDR2 YFSETQ. The CDR3 runs to 16 residues. The V gene end was trimmed by 1 base and the J gene end by 0 bases; junction bases not matched to a gene: 2. CDR3 region: CASSLPLAGSTDTQYF. In DNA form, the CDR3 reads TGCGCCAGCAGCTTGCCACTAGCGGGAAGCACAGATACGCAGTATTTT.

The chain is built from TRBV25-1 and TRBJ2-3; D is ambiguous. The CDR3 is made up of 13 amino acids. CDR1 is MGHDK and CDR2 is SYGVNS in the germline V gene. Trimming left V 5 bases short and J 8 bases short, with 14 bases between. The CDR3 sequence: CASSMTAPGTQYF. The CDR3 DNA sequence: TGTGCCAGCAGTATGACGGCCCCAGGTACGCAGTATTTT.

Details on this clone: One end of the junction fails to match germline, which may point to a read error. This rearrangement joins TRBV19 to TRBJ2-2; TRBD1 is a possible D gene (6 bases). Germline CDR1 LNHDA, CDR2 SQIVND (reference sequence). The CDR3 length is 15 residues. In DNA form, the CDR3 reads TGTGCCAGTAGTATGGGGCTACCCCCCTCAGGGGTGCTGTTTTTT. It yields the protein CASSMGLPPSGVLFF.

This chain connects TRBV18 to TRBJ2-2; D is unclear. The length of the CDR3 is 12 residues. The germline CDR1 and CDR2 sequences are KGHSH and LQKENI. V lost 3 bases to trimming and J lost 3 bases, with 2 bases between them. CDR3 in amino acids: CASSPDTGELFF. As DNA, the CDR3 is TGTGCCAGCTCACCCGACACCGGGGAGCTGTTTTTT.

This clone was detected a few times. This chain links TRBV19 with TRBJ2-2, with 8 bases that match TRBD1. Germline CDR1 is LNHDA and CDR2 is SQIVND (reference sequence). The V segment lost 7 bases and the J segment 2 bases; nucleotides outside the gene matches: 6. The CDR3 runs to 15 residues. The CDR3 bases are TGTGCCAGTAAGAGACAGGGGCTTAACACCGGGGAGCTGTTTTTT. Protein product: CASKRQGLNTGELFF.

V gene TRBV9 combines with J gene TRBJ2-1; TRBD2 aligns across 10 bases. Germline V lookup: CDR1 SGDLS, CDR2 YYNGEE. V gave up 0 bases and J gave up 7 bases; unmatched junction bases: 10. The CDR3 has 17 residues. Written as DNA, the CDR3 is TGTGCCAGCAGCGTAGCTGGTCGACTAGCGGGTGATAATGAGCAGTTCTTC. Protein product: CASSVAGRLAGDNEQFF.

V gene TRBV13 combines with J gene TRBJ1-4; the match to TRBD1 covers 7 bases. Germline-derived CDR1 and CDR2 are PRHDT and FYEKMQ (reference sequence). The V and J ends lost 5 bases and 3 bases, in that order; junction bases with no gene match: 9. The CDR3 consists of 16 residues. CDR3 loop: CASSPSDRVPNEKLFF. CDR3 sequence (DNA): TGTGCCAGCAGCCCCTCCGACAGGGTTCCTAATGAAAAACTGTTTTTT.

The rearrangement links TRBV7-2 to TRBJ1-1; D ambiguous. CDR3 size: 13 residues. Germline CDR1 reads SGHTA; CDR2 reads FQGNSA. Trimming pared 6 bases from V and 1 base from J, leaving 9 bases between. CDR3 sequence reads: CASSPHGNTEAFF. CDR3 sequence (DNA): TGTGCCAGCAGTCCGCACGGGAACACTGAAGCTTTCTTT.

V and J are TRBV4-1 and TRBJ2-3; D is perhaps TRBD2 (5 bases). In germline, CDR1 is MGHRA, CDR2 YSYEKL. CDR3 length: 15 amino acids. V was shortened by 4 bases and J by 3 bases, with 14 bases between the two germline ends. CDR3 in DNA: TGCGCCAGCAGCCCGACGGGGTTGGGTACAGATACGCAGTATTTT. Amino acids: CASSPTGLGTDTQYF.

This clone was counted between two and nine times. This sequence joins TRBV18 and TRBJ1-5; TRBD1 might be the D (6 bases). With 3 bases removed from V and 5 bases from J, the gap between germline ends came to 17 bases. Germline V lookup: CDR1 KGHSH, CDR2 LQKENI. CDR3 length: 16 residues. CDR3 loop: CASSPWTAHEYQPQHF. In nucleotides, the CDR3 is TGTGCCAGCTCACCCTGGACAGCACATGAGTATCAGCCCCAGCATTTT.

The chain is built from TRBV2 and TRBJ2-1; 13 bases line up with TRBD2. Germline values: CDR1 SNHLY, CDR2 FYNNEI. The CDR3 consists of 19 residues. Trimming took 3 bases from V and 0 from J; bases not matched to a gene: 8. CDR3 region: CASSDTSGGGLSSYNEQFF. For the CDR3, the DNA is TGTGCCAGCAGTGATACTAGCGGGGGGGGACTTAGCTCCTACAATGAGCAGTTCTTC.

The rearrangement uses TRBV18 and TRBJ2-3, with D unresolved. The V gene lost 5 bases and the J gene lost 4 bases, with 19 bases spanning the gap. This CDR3 comprises 16 residues. In germline, CDR1 is KGHSH, CDR2 LQKENI. CDR3 bases: TGTGCCAGCTCAACTGGTCACCTTGTATTAGCAGATACGCAGTATTTT. Encoded protein: CASSTGHLVLADTQYF.

The CDR3: CASSENRQGTPLHF. For the CDR3, the DNA is TGCGCCAGCAGTGAGAATCGACAGGGGACACCCCTCCACTTT. This chain links TRBV10-1 with TRBJ1-6, with 8 bases fitting TRBD1. This CDR3 comprises 14 residues. Germline CDR1 and CDR2: WNHNN and SYGVQD (reference sequence). The J segment lost 11 bases and the V segment lost 2 bases, leaving 5 bases of the junction unmatched.